The next 11 T cell receptor beta chains were all read from a single sample in a study of T-cell reconstitution after alpha-beta-depleted transplantation in children. Unique molecular identifiers were used to barcode this TCRbeta library. TCRdb independently ran MiXCR on the PCR reads; one entry per CDR3 protein. The table lists about 300,000 distinct CDR3 sequences, roughly 9.1% of them singletons, with 7.5% in the top ten. Sequenced here: PBMCs, sampled before TCRalphabeta/CD19-depleted stem cell transplant. Source of these receptors: a boy less than two years old with acute myeloid leukemia, due to receive a stem cell transplant.

This clonotype was recorded a few times. The chain couples TRBV7-8 to TRBJ1-2; D is unresolved. The CDR3 runs to 13 residues. Trimming took off 1 base at V and 6 bases at J, with 9 bases between the two ends. In germline, CDR1 is SGHVS, CDR2 FQNEAQ. The DNA for the CDR3 is TGTGCCAGCAGCTTAGGGCCAGCAAATGGCTACACCTTC. Translation gives CASSLGPANGYTF. The whole variable domain, remainder taken from reference TRBV7-8 and TRBJ1-2, is GAGVSQSPRYKVAKRGQDVALRCDPISGHVSLFWYQQALGQGPEFLTYFQNEAQLDKSGLPSDRFFAERPEGSVSTLKIQRTQQEDSAVYLCASSLGPANGYTFGSGTRLTVV.

This clonotype showed up just a few times. V and J are TRBV13 and TRBJ2-1, with D perhaps matching TRBD2 (5 bases). Germline CDR1 PRHDT, CDR2 FYEKMQ (reference sequence). Trimming stripped 2 bases from V and 0 bases from J, with 11 bases between. This CDR3 region has 16 residues. The CDR3 here is CASSLFQRVSYNEQFF. DNA for the CDR3: TGTGCCAGCAGCTTATTCCAGAGGGTCTCCTACAATGAGCAGTTCTTC.

The table lists this clonotype with many counts. V is TRBV4-2 and J is TRBJ2-3; D possibly corresponds to TRBD2 (5 bases). V lost 0 bases and J lost 5, with 15 bases in between. Looked up from germline, CDR1 is LGHNA and CDR2 is YNFKEQ. The CDR3 extends over 16 amino acids. The CDR3 protein is CASSQERGSVGDTQYF. DNA of the CDR3: TGTGCCAGCAGCCAAGAACGAGGGAGTGTTGGAGATACGCAGTATTTT.

This clonotype was detected ten times or more. This chain joins TRBV10-3 and TRBJ1-5; possible D gene TRBD1, 5 bases. The CDR3 sequence is 13 residues long. With 6 bases removed from V and 1 base from J, the gap between germline ends came to 7 bases. CDR1 is ENHRY and CDR2 is SYGVKD in the germline V gene. CDR3 coding DNA: TGTGCCATCAGCAGGGAAAGCAATCAGCCCCAGCATTTT. Its protein product is CAISRESNQPQHF.

There are many counts of this clonotype. This chain connects TRBV10-3 to TRBJ2-5, with 7 bases that match TRBD2. Germline V gene sequence: CDR1 ENHRY, CDR2 SYGVKD. V was clipped by 7 bases and J by 5 bases; unmatched bases: 16. This CDR3 is 16 amino acids long. The DNA of the CDR3 is TGTGCCATCATGGCTAGCGGAAGGAGGGGAGGCGAGACCCAGTACTTC. Its protein product is CAIMASGRRGGETQYF.

This clonotype was seen at least ten times. The rearrangement joins TRBV29-1 to TRBJ1-2, with a weak D call TRBD1 (6 bases). V shed 6 bases and J shed 1 base, with 12 bases lying between them. Germline CDR1 and CDR2: SQVTM and ANQGSEA. The CDR3 covers 13 residues. The CDR3 is CSVIQGFNYGYTF. DNA of the CDR3: TGCAGCGTGATACAGGGATTTAACTATGGCTACACCTTC.

This clonotype was observed many times. The V and J genes are TRBV18 and TRBJ2-7, with 10 bases that match TRBD1. Germline CDR1 is KGHSH and CDR2 is LQKENI. The CDR3 length is 14 residues. Trimming cost V 8 bases and J 5 bases; bases outside gene matches: 9. This CDR3 is CASKRTGGVNEQYF. CDR3 nucleotide sequence: TGTGCCAGCAAGCGGACAGGGGGTGTAAACGAGCAGTACTTC.

The V and J genes are TRBV5-4 and TRBJ2-6; TRBD1 matches 8 bases. The length of the CDR3 is 17 residues. The germline V gene has CDR1 SGHNT and CDR2 YYREEE (reference sequence). The J segment lost 4 bases and the V segment lost 4 bases, leaving 10 bases of the junction unmatched. CDR3 region: CASSLGPGGSGANVLTF. The CDR3, as DNA: TGTGCCAGCAGCCTGGGGCCAGGGGGCTCAGGGGCCAACGTCCTGACTTTC.

This clonotype was observed many times. The chain is built from TRBV5-1 and TRBJ2-7; D call uncertain. Germline V gene data show CDR1 as SGHRS and CDR2 as YFSETQ. The CDR3 extends over 13 amino acids. Trimming stripped 0 bases from V and 4 bases from J, with 8 bases between. CDR3 coding DNA: TGCGCCAGCAGCTTGGCTGACCAGTACGAGCAGTACTTC. Amino acids: CASSLADQYEQYF.

This clonotype was seen ten or more times. The gene calls are TRBV12-3 or TRBV12-4 and TRBJ2-3; D possibly uses TRBD1 or TRBD2 (5 bases each). V was trimmed by 5 bases and J by 1 base, leaving 16 bases between them. The CDR3 extends over 16 amino acids. The chain's CDR3 is CASSIGTVWRTDTQYF. Here the CDR3 DNA reads TGTGCCAGCAGTATCGGGACCGTTTGGCGCACAGATACGCAGTATTTT.

Ten or more counts support this clonotype. The V call is TRBV4-2, the J call TRBJ2-7, with D hard to call. Per germline, CDR1 LGHNA and CDR2 YNFKEQ. Trimming cost V 1 base and J 0 bases, with 4 bases left between them. This CDR3 comprises 13 residues. CDR3 amino acids: CASSQVSSYEQYF. For the CDR3, the DNA is TGTGCCAGCAGCCAAGTTAGCTCCTACGAGCAGTACTTC.